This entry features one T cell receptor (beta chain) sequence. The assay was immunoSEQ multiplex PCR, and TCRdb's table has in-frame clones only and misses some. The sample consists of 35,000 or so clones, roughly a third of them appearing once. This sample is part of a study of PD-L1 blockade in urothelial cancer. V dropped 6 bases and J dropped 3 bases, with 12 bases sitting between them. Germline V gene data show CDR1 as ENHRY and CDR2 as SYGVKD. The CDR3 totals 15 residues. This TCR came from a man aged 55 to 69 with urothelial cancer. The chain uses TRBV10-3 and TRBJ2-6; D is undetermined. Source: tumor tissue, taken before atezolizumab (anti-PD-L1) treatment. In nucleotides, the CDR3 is TGTGCCATCAGCCAGACTGCCTTTGGGGCCAACGTCCTGACTTTC. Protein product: CAISQTAFGANVLTF.